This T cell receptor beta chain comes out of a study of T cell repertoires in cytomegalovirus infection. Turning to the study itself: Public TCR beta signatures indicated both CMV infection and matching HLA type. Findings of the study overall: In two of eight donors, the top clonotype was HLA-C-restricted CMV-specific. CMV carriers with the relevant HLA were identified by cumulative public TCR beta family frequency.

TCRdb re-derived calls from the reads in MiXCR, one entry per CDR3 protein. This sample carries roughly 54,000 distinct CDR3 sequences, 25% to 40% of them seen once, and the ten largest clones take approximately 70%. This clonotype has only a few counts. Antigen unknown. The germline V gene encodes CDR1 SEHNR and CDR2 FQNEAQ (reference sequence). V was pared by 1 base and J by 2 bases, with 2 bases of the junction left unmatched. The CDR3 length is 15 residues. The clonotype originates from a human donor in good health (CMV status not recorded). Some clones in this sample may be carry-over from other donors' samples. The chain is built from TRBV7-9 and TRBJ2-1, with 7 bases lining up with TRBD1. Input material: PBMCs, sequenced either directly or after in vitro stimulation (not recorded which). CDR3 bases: TGTGCCAGCAGCTTAGGACAGGGAGCCTACAATGAGCAGTTCTTC. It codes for CASSLGQGAYNEQFF.